This T cell receptor (beta chain) is drawn from a study of shared clonotypes between healthy human individuals. Overall study: Samples came from a couple of female and a few male donors aged 18 to 49. Study observations and caveats: Represented diversity (both genetic and exposure-history) was limited by the small number of donors. Generation probability values for non-shared clonotypes were lower than those for clonotypes shared by all four donors.

TCRdb keeps only in-frame clones here, not all; method: immunoSEQ multiplex PCR. The sample has 650,000 to 700,000 clones, about 90% seen once. CDR1 and CDR2 (germline): SGHNT, YYREEE (reference sequence). CDR3 size: 14 residues. V was clipped by 6 bases and J by 4 bases, with 17 bases between them. Concerning this clone itself: The antigen is unknown.

Donors were Caucasian adults residing in Nashville, Tennessee, USA. The chain uses TRBV5-4 and TRBJ2-7; either TRBD1 or TRBD2 may fit D (6 bases each). The TCR comes from a man aged 18 to 30 in good health. Some clones in this sample may be carry-over from other donors' samples. Sequencing used memory CD8+ T cells from PBMCs. Subset meaning: CD45RO+ cells pooled with CCR7-negative TemRA cells. The CDR3 here is CASTMTGAPYEQYF. CDR3 DNA: TGTGCCAGCACTATGACGGGGGCGCCGTACGAGCAGTACTTC.